This T cell receptor beta chain appears in the sequencing data of a study of Ad26.COV2.S vaccination and SARS-CoV-2 variants (dated by TCRdb to about 2021). Turning to the overall study: Donors in the vaccine arm were drawn from COV1001, a multicentre, randomized, double-blind, placebo-controlled phase I-IIa trial testing Ad26.COV2.S in healthy adults. Ad26.COV2.S was administered intramuscularly at 5 x 10^10 or 1 x 10^11 viral particles, either as a single shot or as two shots given 56 days apart. Participants in the trial were split at random into five groups of five each, receiving low-dose or high-dose Ad26.COV2.S once or twice, or else placebo on both occasions. A total of 32 samples were included in the TCR-sequenced set, comprising roughly 19 Ad26.COV2.S vaccine recipients, 5 placebo recipients and 8 SARS-CoV-2 convalescent individuals. Throughout the experiments and outcome assessment, investigators stayed blinded to trial group allocation. TCRbeta repertoire sequencing served as the tool for gauging how specific and how broad the SARS-CoV-2-reactive T cell receptors were following Ad26.COV2.S vaccination. Overall results and qualifications from the work: Non-spike TCR breadth was comparable between vaccine and placebo recipients, consistent with the vaccine containing only spike. The study was not powered to compare responses between vaccine doses or regimens. Compared with placebo recipients, Ad26.COV2.S recipients showed higher spike-specific TCR breadth (P = 0.0014). After vaccination, substantial breadth of spike-specific CD8+ and CD4+ T cell responses was reported. It was noted by the authors that total T cell responses may have been underestimated by the TCR breadth and depth analyses.

According to the study, the label for this sample's treatment or condition signals: around 19 received Ad26.COV2.S at low or high dose, single or two shots; five or six received placebo; per-sample allocation not given. Repertoires of vaccine and placebo recipients were sequenced from samples taken on day 63 after the first injection. Between 29 July and 7 August 2020, Cohort 1b enrolled about two dozen adults aged 18-55 years at one site in Boston, USA. Ad26.COV2.S was a replication-incompetent adenovirus type 26 vector expressing a prefusion-stabilized SARS-CoV-2 spike protein from the original Wuhan strain. CDR1 and CDR2 (SNHLY, FYNNEI) derive from the germline V gene. The junction carries 21 bases between V and J, which are trimmed by 7 bases and 4 bases respectively. The CDR3 spans 16 residues, from the cysteine through the phenylalanine. This entry keeps only the CDR3 DNA: 48 bases, framed from base 1.

Of note for this clone: There is no known antigen for this receptor. Base qualities were left out, and no much larger clone turns up one base away.

TCRbeta CDR3 regions were sequenced with the immunoSEQ Assay. After extraction, genomic DNA underwent amplification by bias-controlled multiplex PCR, followed by high-throughput sequencing. The authors processed their data as follows. To quantify the absolute abundance of every unique TCRbeta CDR3 region, sequences were collapsed and filtered. Usable DNA was measured by amplifying reference genes present in all nucleated cells, and TCRbeta template counts were normalized to that usable DNA to estimate T cell fraction. Repertoire TCRs were annotated as SARS-CoV-2-specific when V gene, CDR3 amino acid sequence and J gene were exactly matched to a known reactive TCR set. MIRA supplied the reference SARS-CoV-2 TCR set, which was filtered for enrichment in COVID-19-positive ImmuneCODE repertoires so that public or cross-reactive TCRs were removed. Using the MIRA antigens, annotated TCRs were further analysed by specific ORF or by position within an ORF. Breadth was defined as the number of annotated unique rearrangements divided by the total number of unique productive rearrangements, and depth was defined as the summed frequency of the annotated unique rearrangements. Group comparisons of TCR breadth used two-sided Wilcoxon rank-sum tests. Not all clones reach the TCRdb copy of this immuneACCESS table, which keeps in-frame sequences only. Checked studies attribute under half of the gap to unresolved V genes and leave the rest unexplained. Clone size and the V and J calls come from that table; the DNA yielded D and trimming. The sample profile shows about 390,000 clones; 80% to 90% of them were found once. Roughly 3% of the sample lies in the top ten.

The V and J genes are TRBV2 and TRBJ2-3; tentative D gene TRBD2, with 7 bases matching. The receptor's source is a person aged 18-60 years who received the Ad26.COV2.S COVID-19 vaccine or a placebo. The starting material was peripheral blood, obtained in a trial of Ad26.COV2.S vaccine versus placebo. The DNA is as follows: TGTGCCAGCACCGAGGGAAAAGGGGGAGGGTCAGATACGCAGTATTTT. It translates as CASTEGKGGGSDTQYF. Where the CDR3 stops, the reference TRBV2 and TRBJ2-3 genes take over; the full variable domain is EPEVTQTPSHQVTQMGQEVILRCVPISNHLYFYWYRQILGQKVEFLVSFYNNEISEKSEIFDDQFSVERPDGSNFTLKIRSTKLEDSAMYFCASTEGKGGGSDTQYFGPGTRLTVL.